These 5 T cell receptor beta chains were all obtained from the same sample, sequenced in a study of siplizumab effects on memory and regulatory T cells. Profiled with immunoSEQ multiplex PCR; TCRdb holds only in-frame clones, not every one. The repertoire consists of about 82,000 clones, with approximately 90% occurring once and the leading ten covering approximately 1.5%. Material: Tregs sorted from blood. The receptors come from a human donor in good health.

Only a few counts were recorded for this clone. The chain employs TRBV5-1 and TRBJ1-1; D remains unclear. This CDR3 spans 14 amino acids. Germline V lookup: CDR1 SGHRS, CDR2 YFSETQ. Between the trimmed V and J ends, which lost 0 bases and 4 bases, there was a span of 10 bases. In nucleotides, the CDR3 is TGCGCCAGCAGCTTGGCCGTAGGGTTCACTGAAGCTTTCTTT. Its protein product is CASSLAVGFTEAFF.

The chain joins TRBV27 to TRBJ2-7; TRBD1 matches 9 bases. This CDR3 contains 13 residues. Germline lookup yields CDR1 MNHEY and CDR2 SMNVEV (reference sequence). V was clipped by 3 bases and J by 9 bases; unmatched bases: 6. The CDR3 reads CASSFRDRALQYF. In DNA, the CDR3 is TGTGCCAGCAGTTTCCGGGACAGGGCTTTGCAGTACTTC.

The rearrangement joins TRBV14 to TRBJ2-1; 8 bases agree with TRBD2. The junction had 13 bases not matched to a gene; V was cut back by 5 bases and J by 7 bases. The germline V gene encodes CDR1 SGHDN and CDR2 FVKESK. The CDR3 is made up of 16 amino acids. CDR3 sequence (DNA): TGTGCCAGCAGCTTTCACTACAGCGGGGGTAGGAATGAGCAGTTCTTC. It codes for CASSFHYSGGRNEQFF.

CDR3 in DNA: TGTGCCAGCAGCTTAGACAGGGGGAGCGCCTACGAGCAGTACTTC. Its translation: CASSLDRGSAYEQYF. The rearrangement joins TRBV7-8 to TRBJ2-7; TRBD1 agrees at 8 bases. V lost 1 base to trimming and J lost 2 bases; unmatched junction nucleotides: 4. This CDR3 has 15 amino acids. CDR1 is SGHVS, CDR2 FQNEAQ, per germline.

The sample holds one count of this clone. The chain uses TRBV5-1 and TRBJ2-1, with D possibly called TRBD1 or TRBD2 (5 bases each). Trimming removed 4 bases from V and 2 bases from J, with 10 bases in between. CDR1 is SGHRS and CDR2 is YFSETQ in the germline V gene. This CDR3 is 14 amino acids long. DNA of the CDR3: TGCGCCAGCAGCCAGAGGGGCCCCTACAATGAGCAGTTCTTC. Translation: CASSQRGPYNEQFF.